This TCR beta chain was found in a study of beta chain features in type 1 diabetes. General study findings and limits: Type 1 diabetes patients had TCRB CDR3s that were shorter (moderately but significantly so) in all four CD4+ subsets. Here, the possible influence of HLA type (on TCRB rearrangement) remained unresolved.

It was via CD45RO/CCR7/CD25/CD127/CD95/CD27 that CD4+ naive, central memory, regulatory and stem cell-like memory cells were sorted. The V and J ends lost 0 bases and 6 bases, in that order; junction bases with no gene match: 4. CDR3 length equals 15 residues. Per germline, CDR1 SGHDT and CDR2 YYEEEE. To note about this clone: Its antigen is undetermined.

Isolated RNA was reverse transcribed in full, so expressed TCRB transcripts were sequenced. TCRdb keeps only in-frame clones here, not all; method: immunoSEQ multiplex PCR. Among some 23,000 clones listed, roughly two thirds were seen once. Sequencing input: stem cell memory CD4+ T cells from blood. The chain couples TRBV5-6 to TRBJ1-5, with TRBD1 matching 9 bases. The sequence was collected from a woman in her thirties or forties with type 1 diabetes. Written as DNA, the CDR3 is TGTGCCAGCAGCTTGGGGGGACAGGGACCTCAGCCCCAGCATTTT. This codes for CASSLGGQGPQPQHF. The variable domain in full, with the rest retrieved from reference TRBV5-6 and TRBJ1-5, is DAGVTQSPTHLIKTRGQQVTLRCSPKSGHDTVSWYQQALGQGPQFIFQYYEEEERQRGNFPDRFSGHQFPNYSSELNVNALLLGDSALYLCASSLGGQGPQPQHFGDGTRLSIL.